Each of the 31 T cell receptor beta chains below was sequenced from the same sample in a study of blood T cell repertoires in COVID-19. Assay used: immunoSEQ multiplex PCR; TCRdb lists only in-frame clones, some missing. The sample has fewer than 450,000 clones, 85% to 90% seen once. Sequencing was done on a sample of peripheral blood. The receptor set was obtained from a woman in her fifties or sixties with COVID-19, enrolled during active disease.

The CDR3 reads CASSIGGQGLNEQFF. The DNA for the CDR3 is TGTGCCAGTAGTATAGGGGGACAGGGCCTCAATGAGCAGTTCTTC. V usage is TRBV19 and J usage is TRBJ2-1, with 9 bases identical to TRBD1. From germline, CDR1 is LNHDA and CDR2 SQIVND (reference sequence). The CDR3 is 15 amino acids. J gave up 6 bases and V 1 base, and 4 bases lay outside the gene matches. Drawing the rest from reference TRBV19 and TRBJ2-1, the complete variable domain is DGGITQSPKYLFRKEGQNVTLSCEQNLNHDAMYWYRQDPGQGLRLIYYSQIVNDFQKGDIAEGYSVSREKKESFPLTVTSAQKNPTAFYLCASSIGGQGLNEQFFGPGTRLTVL.

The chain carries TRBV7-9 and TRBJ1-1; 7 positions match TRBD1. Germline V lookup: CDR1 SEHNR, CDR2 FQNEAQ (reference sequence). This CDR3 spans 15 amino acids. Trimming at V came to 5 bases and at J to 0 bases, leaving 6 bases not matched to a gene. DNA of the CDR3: TGTGCCAGCAGCCCCCGACAGGGAATGAACACTGAAGCTTTCTTT. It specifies CASSPRQGMNTEAFF.

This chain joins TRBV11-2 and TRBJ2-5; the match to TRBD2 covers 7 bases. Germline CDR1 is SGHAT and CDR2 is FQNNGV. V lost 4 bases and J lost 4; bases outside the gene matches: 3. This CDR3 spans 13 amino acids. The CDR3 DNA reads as TGTGCCAGCAGCTCCCCGGGAGGAGAGACCCAGTACTTC. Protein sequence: CASSSPGGETQYF.

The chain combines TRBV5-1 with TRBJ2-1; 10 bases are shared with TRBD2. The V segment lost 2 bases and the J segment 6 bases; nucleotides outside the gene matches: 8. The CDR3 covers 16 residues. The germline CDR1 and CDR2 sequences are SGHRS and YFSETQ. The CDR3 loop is CASSLTLAGPPNEQFF. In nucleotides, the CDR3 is TGCGCCAGCAGCTTAACACTAGCGGGACCCCCCAATGAGCAGTTCTTC.

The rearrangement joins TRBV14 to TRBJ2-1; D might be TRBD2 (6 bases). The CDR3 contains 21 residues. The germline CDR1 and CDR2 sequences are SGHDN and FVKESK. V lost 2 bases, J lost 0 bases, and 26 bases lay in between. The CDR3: CASSQPHGQRSQTSSYNEQFF. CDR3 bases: TGTGCCAGCAGCCAACCCCATGGACAACGATCTCAGACTAGCTCCTACAATGAGCAGTTCTTC.

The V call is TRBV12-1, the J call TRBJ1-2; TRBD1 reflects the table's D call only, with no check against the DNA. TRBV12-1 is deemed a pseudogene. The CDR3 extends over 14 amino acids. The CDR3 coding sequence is TGTGCCAGCAGCTTGACGACAGGCCGAGACGGCTACACCTTC. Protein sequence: CASSLTTGRDGYTF.

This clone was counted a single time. The CDR3 DNA reads as TGTGCCAGTACCTCCACAGACAGGCCCTACGAGCAGTACTTC. This sequence encodes CASTSTDRPYEQYF. V usage is TRBV19 and J usage is TRBJ2-7; D is possibly TRBD1 (6 bases). Trimming left V 7 bases short and J 2 bases short, with 15 bases between. The length of the CDR3 is 14 residues. Germline lookup yields CDR1 LNHDA and CDR2 SQIVND (reference sequence).

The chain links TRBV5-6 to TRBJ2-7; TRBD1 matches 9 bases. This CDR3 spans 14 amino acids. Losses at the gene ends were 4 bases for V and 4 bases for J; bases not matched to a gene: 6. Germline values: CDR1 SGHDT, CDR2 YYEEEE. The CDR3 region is CASSLGQGIYEQYF. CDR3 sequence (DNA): TGTGCCAGCAGCCTAGGACAGGGGATATACGAGCAGTACTTC.

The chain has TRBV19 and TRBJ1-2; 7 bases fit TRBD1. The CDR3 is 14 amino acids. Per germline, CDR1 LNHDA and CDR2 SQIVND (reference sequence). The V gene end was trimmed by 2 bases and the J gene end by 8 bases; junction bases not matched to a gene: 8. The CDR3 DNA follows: TGTGCCAGTAGTATACGACAGGGAGGCTACGGCTACACCTTC. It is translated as CASSIRQGGYGYTF.

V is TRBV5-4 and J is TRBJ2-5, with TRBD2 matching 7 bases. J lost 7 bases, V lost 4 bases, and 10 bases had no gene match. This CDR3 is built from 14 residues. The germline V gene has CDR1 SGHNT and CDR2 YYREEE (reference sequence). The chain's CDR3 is CASSPVAGRGTQYF. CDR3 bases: TGTGCCAGCAGCCCGGTAGCGGGTCGGGGGACCCAGTACTTC.

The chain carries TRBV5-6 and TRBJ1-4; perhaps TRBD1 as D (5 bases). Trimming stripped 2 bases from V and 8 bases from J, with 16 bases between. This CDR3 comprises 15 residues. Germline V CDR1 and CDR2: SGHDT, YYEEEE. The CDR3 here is CASSLHGGVGEKLFF. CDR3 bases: TGTGCCAGCAGCTTACACGGAGGGGTAGGCGAAAAACTGTTTTTT.

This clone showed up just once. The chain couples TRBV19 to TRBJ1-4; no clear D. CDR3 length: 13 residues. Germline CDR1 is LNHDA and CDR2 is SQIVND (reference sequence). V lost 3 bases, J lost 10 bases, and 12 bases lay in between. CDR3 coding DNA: TGTGCCAGTAGTATCTTGCGGGGAAGAAAACTGTTTTTT. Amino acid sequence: CASSILRGRKLFF.

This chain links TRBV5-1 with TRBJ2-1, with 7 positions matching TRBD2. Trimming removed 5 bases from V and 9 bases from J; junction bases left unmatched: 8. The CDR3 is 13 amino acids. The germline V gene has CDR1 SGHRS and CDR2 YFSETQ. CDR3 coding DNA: TGCGCCAGCAGTGTGGCGGGAGCAGCTGAGCAGTTCTTC. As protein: CASSVAGAAEQFF.

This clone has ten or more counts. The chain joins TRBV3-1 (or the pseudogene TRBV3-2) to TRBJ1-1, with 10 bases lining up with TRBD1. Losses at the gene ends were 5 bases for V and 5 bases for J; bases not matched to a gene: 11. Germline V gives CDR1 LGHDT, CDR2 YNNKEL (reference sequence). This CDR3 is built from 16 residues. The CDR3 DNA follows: TGTGCCAGCAGCACCGGGACAGGGGCCGCCGGAACTGAAGCTTTCTTT. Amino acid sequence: CASSTGTGAAGTEAFF.

CDR3 in amino acids: CASSQIFRGFSEAFF. The DNA for the CDR3 is TGTGCCAGCAGCCAAATATTCCGAGGATTTTCGGAAGCTTTCTTT. The rearrangement links TRBV3-1 (or the pseudogene TRBV3-2) to TRBJ1-1; D is undetermined. The CDR3 spans 15 residues. Trimming shortened V by 2 bases and J by 8 bases, and 18 bases separated the two germline ends. Germline V gene sequence: CDR1 LGHDT, CDR2 YNNKEL (reference sequence).

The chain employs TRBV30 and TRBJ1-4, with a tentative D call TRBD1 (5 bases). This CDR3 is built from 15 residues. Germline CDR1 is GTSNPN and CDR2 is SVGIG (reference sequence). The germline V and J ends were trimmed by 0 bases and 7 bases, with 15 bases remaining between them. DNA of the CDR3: TGTGCCTGGAGTGTGTCGCGGGGGGGTAGTGAAAAACTGTTTTTT. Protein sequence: CAWSVSRGGSEKLFF.

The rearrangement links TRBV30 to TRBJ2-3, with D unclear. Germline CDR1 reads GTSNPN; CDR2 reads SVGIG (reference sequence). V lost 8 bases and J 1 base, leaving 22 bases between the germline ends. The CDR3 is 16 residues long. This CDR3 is CAGQKNGFGGTDTQYF. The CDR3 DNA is TGTGCCGGTCAAAAAAACGGGTTTGGCGGCACAGATACGCAGTATTTT.

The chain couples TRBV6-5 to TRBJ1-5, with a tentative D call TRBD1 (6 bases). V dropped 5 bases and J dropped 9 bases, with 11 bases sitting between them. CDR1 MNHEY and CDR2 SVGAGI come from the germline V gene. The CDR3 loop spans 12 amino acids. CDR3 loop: CASSLRGGPQHF. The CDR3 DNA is TGTGCCAGCAGTCTAAGGGGGGGGCCCCAGCATTTT.

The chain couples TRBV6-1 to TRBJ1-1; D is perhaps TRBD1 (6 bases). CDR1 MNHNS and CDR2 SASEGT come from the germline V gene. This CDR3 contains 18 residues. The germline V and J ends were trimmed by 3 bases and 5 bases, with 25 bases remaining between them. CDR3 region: CASSDKATRDKAGTEAFF. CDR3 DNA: TGTGCCAGCAGTGATAAAGCAACCCGGGACAAGGCGGGTACTGAAGCTTTCTTT.

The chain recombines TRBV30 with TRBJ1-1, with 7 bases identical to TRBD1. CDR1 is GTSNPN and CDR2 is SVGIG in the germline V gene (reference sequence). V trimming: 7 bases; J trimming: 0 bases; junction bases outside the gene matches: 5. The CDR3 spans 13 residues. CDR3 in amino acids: CAFGQELNTEAFF. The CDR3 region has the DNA TGTGCCTTCGGACAGGAGCTGAACACTGAAGCTTTCTTT.

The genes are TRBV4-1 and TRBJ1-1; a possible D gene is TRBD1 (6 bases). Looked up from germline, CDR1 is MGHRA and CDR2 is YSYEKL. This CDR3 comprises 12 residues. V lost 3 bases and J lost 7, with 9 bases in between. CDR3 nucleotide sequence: TGCGCCAGCAGCCACGGACAGCTTGAAGCTTTCTTT. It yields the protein CASSHGQLEAFF.

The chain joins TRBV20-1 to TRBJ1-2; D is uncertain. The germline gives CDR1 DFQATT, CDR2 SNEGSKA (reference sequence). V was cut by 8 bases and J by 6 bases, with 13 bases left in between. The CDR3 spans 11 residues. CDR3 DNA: TGCAGTACACCCCAAGTCGATGGCTACACCTTC. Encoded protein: CSTPQVDGYTF.

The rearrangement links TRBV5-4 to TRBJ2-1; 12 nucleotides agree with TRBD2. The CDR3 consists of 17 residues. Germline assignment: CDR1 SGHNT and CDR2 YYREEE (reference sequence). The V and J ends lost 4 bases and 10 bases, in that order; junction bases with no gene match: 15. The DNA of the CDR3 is TGTGCCAGCAGCATACCAATCTCAGGACTAGCGGGACGGGAGCAGTTCTTC. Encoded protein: CASSIPISGLAGREQFF.

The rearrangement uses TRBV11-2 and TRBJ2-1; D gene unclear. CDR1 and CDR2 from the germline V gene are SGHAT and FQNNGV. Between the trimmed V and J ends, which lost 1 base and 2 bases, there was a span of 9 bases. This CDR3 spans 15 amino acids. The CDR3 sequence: CASSLVAVAYNEQFF. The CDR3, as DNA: TGTGCCAGCAGCTTAGTAGCCGTTGCCTACAATGAGCAGTTCTTC.

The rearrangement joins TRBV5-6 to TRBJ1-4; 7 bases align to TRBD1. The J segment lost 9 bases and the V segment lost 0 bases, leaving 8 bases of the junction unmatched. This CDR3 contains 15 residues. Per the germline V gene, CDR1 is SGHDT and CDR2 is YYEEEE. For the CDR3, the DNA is TGTGCCAGCAGCTTGGCCGACAGGGATTTAAAAAAACTGTTTTTT. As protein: CASSLADRDLKKLFF.

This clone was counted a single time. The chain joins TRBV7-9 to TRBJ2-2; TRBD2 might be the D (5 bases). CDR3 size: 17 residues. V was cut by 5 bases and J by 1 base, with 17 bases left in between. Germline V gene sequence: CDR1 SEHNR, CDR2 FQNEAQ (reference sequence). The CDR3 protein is CASSPTPSGENTGELFF. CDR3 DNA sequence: TGTGCCAGCAGCCCCACCCCCAGCGGAGAGAACACCGGGGAGCTGTTTTTT.

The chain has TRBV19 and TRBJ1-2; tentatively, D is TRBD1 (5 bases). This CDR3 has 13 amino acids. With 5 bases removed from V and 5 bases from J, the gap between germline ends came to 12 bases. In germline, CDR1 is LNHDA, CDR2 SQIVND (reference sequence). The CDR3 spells CASSRGIGYGYTF. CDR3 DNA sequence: TGTGCCAGTAGTCGGGGGATAGGTTATGGCTACACCTTC.

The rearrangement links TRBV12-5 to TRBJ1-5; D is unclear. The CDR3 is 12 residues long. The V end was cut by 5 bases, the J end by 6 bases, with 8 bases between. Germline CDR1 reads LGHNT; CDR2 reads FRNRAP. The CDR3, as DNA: TGTGCTAGTGGTCGGGAGACTCAGCCCCAGCATTTT. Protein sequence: CASGRETQPQHF.

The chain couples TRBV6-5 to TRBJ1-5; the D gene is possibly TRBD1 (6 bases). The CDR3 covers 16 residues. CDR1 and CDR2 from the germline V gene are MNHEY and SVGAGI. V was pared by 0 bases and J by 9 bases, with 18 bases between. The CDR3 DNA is TGTGCCAGCAGTTACTCGTTCTCAGGGGCCACCAGGCCCCAGCATTTT. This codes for CASSYSFSGATRPQHF.

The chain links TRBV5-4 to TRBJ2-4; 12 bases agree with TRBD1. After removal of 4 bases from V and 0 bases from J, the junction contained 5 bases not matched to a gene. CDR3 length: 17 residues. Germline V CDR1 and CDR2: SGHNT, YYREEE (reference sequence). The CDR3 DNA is TGTGCCAGCAGCCCGGGACAGGGGGCACTAGCCAAAAACATTCAGTACTTC. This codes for CASSPGQGALAKNIQYF.

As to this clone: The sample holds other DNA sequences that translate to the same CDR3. CDR3 amino acids: CASSPGQNYEQYF. Here the CDR3 DNA reads TGTGCCAGCTCACCGGGGCAGAACTACGAGCAGTACTTC. J is TRBJ2-7 and V is TRBV18; weak D call: TRBD1 (5 bases). The germline V gene encodes CDR1 KGHSH and CDR2 LQKENI. This CDR3 contains 13 residues. V lost 3 bases and J 3 bases, leaving 9 bases between the germline ends.